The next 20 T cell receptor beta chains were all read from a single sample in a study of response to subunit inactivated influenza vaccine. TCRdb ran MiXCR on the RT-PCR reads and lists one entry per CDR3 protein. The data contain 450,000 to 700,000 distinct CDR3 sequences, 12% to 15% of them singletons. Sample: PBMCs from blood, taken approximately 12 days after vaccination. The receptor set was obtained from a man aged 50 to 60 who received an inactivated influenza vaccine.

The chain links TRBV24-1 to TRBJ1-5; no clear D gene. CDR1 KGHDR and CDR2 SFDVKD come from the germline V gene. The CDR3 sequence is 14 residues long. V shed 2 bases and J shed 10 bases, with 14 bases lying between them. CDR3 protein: CATSDSLRPEPQHF. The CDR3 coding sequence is TGTGCCACCAGTGATTCATTACGACCTGAACCCCAGCATTTT.

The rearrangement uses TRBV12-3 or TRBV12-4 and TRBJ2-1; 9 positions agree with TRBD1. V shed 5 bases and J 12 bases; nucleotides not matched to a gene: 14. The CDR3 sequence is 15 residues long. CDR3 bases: TGTGCCAGCAGTCATCCGGGACAGGGCTATGAAGGGCAGTTCTTC. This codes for CASSHPGQGYEGQFF.

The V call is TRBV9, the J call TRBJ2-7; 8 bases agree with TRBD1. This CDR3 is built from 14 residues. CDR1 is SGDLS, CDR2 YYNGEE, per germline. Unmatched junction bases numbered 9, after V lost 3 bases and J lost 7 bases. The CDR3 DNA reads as TGTGCCAGCAGCGATTCGACAGGGGCGGGGGAGCAGTACTTC. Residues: CASSDSTGAGEQYF.

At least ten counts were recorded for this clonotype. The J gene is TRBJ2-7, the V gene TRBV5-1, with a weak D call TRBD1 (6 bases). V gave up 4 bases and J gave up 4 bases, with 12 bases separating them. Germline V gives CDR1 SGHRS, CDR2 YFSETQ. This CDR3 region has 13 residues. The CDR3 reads CASSLLGAYEQYF. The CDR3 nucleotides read TGCGCCAGCAGCCTGCTGGGGGCTTACGAGCAGTACTTC.

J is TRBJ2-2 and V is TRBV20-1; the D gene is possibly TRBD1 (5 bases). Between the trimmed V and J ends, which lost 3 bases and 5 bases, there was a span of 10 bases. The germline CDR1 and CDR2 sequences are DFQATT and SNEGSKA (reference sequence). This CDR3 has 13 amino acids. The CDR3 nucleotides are TGCAGTGCTAGTAACAGGCCGACCGGGGAGCTGTTTTTT. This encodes CSASNRPTGELFF.

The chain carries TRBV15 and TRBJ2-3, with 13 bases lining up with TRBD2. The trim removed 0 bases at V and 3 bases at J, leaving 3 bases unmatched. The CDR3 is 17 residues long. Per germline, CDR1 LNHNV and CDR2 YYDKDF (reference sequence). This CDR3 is CATSREGLAGSTDTQYF. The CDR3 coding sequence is TGTGCCACCAGCAGAGAGGGACTAGCGGGATCGACAGATACGCAGTATTTT.

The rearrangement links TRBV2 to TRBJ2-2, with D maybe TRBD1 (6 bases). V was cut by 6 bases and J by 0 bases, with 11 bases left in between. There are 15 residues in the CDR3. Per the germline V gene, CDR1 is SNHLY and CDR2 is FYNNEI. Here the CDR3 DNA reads TGTGCCAGCAGAACCGGGACAACGAACACCGGGGAGCTGTTTTTT. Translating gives CASRTGTTNTGELFF.

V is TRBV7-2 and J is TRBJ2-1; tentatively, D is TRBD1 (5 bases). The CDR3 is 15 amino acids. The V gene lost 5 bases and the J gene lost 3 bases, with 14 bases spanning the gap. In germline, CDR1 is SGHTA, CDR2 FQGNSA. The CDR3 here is CASSQSTGFYNEQFF. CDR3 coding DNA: TGTGCCAGCAGCCAATCAACAGGCTTCTACAATGAGCAGTTCTTC.

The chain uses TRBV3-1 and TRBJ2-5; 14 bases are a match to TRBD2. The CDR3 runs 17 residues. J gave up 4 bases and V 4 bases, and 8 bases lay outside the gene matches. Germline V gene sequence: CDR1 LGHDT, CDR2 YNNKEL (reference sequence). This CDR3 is CASSPLGLAGVRETQYF. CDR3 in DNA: TGTGCCAGCAGCCCACTGGGACTAGCGGGGGTAAGAGAGACCCAGTACTTC.

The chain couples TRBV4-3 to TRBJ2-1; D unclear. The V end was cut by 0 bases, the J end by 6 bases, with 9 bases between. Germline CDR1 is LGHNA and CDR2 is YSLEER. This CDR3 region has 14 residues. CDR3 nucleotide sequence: TGCGCCAGCAGCCAAGATTCGGGCTCCAATGAGCAGTTCTTC. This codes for CASSQDSGSNEQFF.

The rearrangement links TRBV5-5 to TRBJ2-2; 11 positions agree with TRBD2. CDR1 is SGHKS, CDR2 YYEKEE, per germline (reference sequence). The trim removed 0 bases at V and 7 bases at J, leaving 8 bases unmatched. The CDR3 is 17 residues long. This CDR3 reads CASSLDPASGRSGELFF. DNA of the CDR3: TGTGCCAGCAGCTTGGATCCCGCTAGCGGGAGGAGCGGGGAGCTGTTTTTT.

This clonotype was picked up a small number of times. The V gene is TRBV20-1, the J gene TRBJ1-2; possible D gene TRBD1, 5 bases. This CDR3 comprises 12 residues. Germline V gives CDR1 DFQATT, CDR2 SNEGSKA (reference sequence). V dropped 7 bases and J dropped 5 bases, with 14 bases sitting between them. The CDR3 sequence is CSVFGTDYGYTF. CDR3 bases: TGCAGTGTGTTTGGGACGGATTATGGCTACACCTTC.

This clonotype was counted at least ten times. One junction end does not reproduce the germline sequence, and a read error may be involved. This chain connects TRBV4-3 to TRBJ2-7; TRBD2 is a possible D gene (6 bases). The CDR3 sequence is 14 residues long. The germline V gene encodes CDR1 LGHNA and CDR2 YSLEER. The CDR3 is CASSQDAGSYEQYF. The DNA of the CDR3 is TGTGCCAGCAGCCAAGATGCGGGGAGCTACGAGCAGTACTTC.

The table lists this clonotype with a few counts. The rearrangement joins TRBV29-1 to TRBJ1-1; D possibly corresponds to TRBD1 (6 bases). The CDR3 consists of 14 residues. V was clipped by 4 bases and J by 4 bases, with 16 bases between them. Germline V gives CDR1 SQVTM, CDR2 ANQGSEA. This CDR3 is CSVAQGQRATEAFF. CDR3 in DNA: TGCAGCGTTGCGCAGGGGCAGAGGGCCACTGAAGCTTTCTTT.

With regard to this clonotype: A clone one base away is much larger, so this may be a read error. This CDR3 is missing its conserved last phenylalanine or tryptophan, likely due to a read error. CDR3 in amino acids: CASSLQGATEAFL. CDR3 nucleotide sequence: TGTGCCAGCAGCTTACAGGGGGCGACTGAAGCTTTCTTA. V usage is TRBV7-9 and J usage is TRBJ1-1; 8 bases are shared with TRBD1. J lost 5 bases, V lost 2 bases, and 1 base had no gene match. Germline V lookup: CDR1 SEHNR, CDR2 FQNEAQ (reference sequence). The CDR3 length is 13 residues.

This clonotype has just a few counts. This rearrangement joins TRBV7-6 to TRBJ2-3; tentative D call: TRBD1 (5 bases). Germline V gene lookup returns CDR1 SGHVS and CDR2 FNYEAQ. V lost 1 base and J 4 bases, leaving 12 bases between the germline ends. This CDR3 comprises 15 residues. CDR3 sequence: CASSLGALQADTQYF. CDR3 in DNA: TGTGCCAGCAGCTTAGGAGCTCTACAGGCAGATACGCAGTATTTT.

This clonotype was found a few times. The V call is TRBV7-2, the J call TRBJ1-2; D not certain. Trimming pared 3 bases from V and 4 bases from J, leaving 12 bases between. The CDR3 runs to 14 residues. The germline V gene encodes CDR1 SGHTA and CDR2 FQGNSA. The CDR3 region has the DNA TGTGCCAGCAGCTTTTTACGGCAGTCCTATGGCTACACCTTC. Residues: CASSFLRQSYGYTF.

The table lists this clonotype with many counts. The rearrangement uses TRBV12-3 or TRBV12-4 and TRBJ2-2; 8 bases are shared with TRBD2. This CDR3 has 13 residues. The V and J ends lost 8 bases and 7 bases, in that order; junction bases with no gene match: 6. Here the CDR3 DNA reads TGTGCCAGCGGCCTAGCGGGCCACGGGGAGCTGTTTTTT. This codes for CASGLAGHGELFF.

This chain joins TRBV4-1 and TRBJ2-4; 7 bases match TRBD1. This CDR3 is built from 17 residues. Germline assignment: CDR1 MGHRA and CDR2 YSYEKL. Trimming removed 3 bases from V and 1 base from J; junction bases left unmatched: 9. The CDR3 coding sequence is TGCGCCAGCAGCCAGCCTAGACAGGGAAGTGCCAAAAACATTCAGTACTTC. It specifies CASSQPRQGSAKNIQYF.

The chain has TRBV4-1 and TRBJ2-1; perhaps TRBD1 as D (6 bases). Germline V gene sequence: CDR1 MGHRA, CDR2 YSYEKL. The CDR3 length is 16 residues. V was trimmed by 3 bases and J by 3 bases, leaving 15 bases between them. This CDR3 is CASSHPPRGLYNEQFF. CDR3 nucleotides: TGCGCCAGCAGCCACCCGCCCAGGGGCCTCTACAATGAGCAGTTCTTC.